This T cell receptor (beta chain) is from a study of beta chain features in type 1 diabetes. The study, taken as a whole, reports: Among all four CD4+ subsets, Type 1 diabetes patients had TCRB CDR3s that were moderately but significantly shorter.

The V end lost 8 bases, the J end lost 2 bases, and 35 bases lay between the germline ends. CDR3 length: 21 residues. Germline CDR1 and CDR2: MNHEY and SMNVEV (reference sequence). Populations obtained by sorting all exceeded 98% purity. This clone was recorded many times. Its antigen is currently unknown. Every bit of the isolated RNA underwent reverse transcription, so sequencing read expressed TCRB transcripts. This table comes from immunoSEQ multiplex PCR, and its TCRdb copy is limited to in-frame clones, with some not included. The sample includes about 640,000 clones, roughly 12% of them seen just once.

The sample comprised naive CD4+ T cells from blood. This sequence joins TRBV27 and TRBJ2-3; tentatively, D is TRBD2 (5 bases). This TCR came from a man aged 30-40 years with type 1 diabetes. CDR3 sequence reads: CASLPSYLGEGNGPLTDTQYF. DNA of the CDR3: TGTGCCAGCTTACCTTCCTACCTGGGAGAAGGTAACGGACCACTCACAGATACGCAGTATTTT.